The present entry profiles one TCR beta chain with its context. No antigen is known for it. Trimming pared 5 bases from V and 5 bases from J, leaving 15 bases between. Germline CDR1 is MNHEY and CDR2 is SVGAGI. CDR3 length: 15 amino acids. These data belong to a study of cytomegalovirus exposure and HLA in healthy donors. Across the study: Unique TCR beta sequences numbering about 100 million came from 190 million or so T cells in an earlier analysis. Study-wide findings and caveats: On later analysis, the bulk of CMV-associated TCR beta chains appeared to be HLA-restricted. Across donors, sequencing depth was assumed by presence/absence analyses to be roughly uniform.

The PCR employed 60 Vbeta primers together with 13 Jbeta primers. In the source study's methods: The count from a later analysis was 79 million or so unique TCR beta chains, some 9.9 million of them shared. Some clones are missing from TCRdb's copy, which holds only in-frame ones; the method was immunoSEQ multiplex PCR. For V, J and clone size, that table is used; D and trimming come from the DNA. The profile shows 200,000 to 250,000 clones, 82% of them singletons. The chain couples TRBV6-5 to TRBJ2-2; D is perhaps TRBD1 (6 bases). The sample comprised PBMCs. The TCR was taken from a woman in her 40s in good health and CMV-seronegative. Written as DNA, the CDR3 is TGTGCCAGCAGTCTGCCCGGACAGCGGACCGGGGAGCTGTTTTTT. It encodes CASSLPGQRTGELFF.